The 6 T cell receptor beta chains below all came from one sample that was sequenced in a study of T cell clonality in common variable immunodeficiency. Overall study findings and caveats: Reportedly, TCR beta sequences from common variable immunodeficiency showed fewer deletions and N-nucleotide insertions.

These TCRs' antigens remain unknown. Here immunoSEQ multiplex PCR was the method, and the copy in TCRdb shows in-frame clones only, minus some. This sample includes over 25,000 clones with no singletons; its ten biggest clones take up 25% to 35%. The sequencing input was peripheral blood mononuclear cells. The receptors come from a human donor with common variable immunodeficiency.

This clone was detected a few times. The CDR3 end lies 3 residues beyond the end of the read and is filled in from the germline J gene. The V call is TRBV7-6, the J call TRBJ2-3; 7 bases are a match to TRBD1. With V trimmed by 5 bases and J by 0 bases, 8 bases remained unmatched. The CDR3 sequence is 16 residues long. Germline V gives CDR1 SGHVS, CDR2 FNYEAQ. The CDR3 sequence is CASSTPTGSSTDTQYF. CDR3 bases read: TGTGCCAGCAGCACGCCGACAGGGTCTAGCACAGATACG.

For this clone: The read falls 3 residues short of the CDR3 end, and the missing part is taken from the germline J gene. J is TRBJ2-1 and V is TRBV7-8; 10 positions agree with TRBD1. This CDR3 spans 16 amino acids. The V gene's germline CDR1 is SGHVS and CDR2 FQNEAQ. V was pared by 3 bases and J by 3 bases, with 5 bases of the junction left unmatched. The sequenced part of the CDR3 DNA is TGTGCCAGCAGCTTCGGGACAGGGGTTAACTACAATGAG. As protein: CASSFGTGVNYNE. The whole CDR3 region reads CASSFGTGVNYNEQFF.

This clone came up many times. The CDR3 is CASSPTGYVERAGGTDTQYF. CDR3 DNA (partial): TGTGCCAGCAGCCCAACGGGTTATGTAGAGCGTGCGGGGGGGACAGATACG. This chain connects TRBV4-2 to TRBJ2-3; the match to TRBD2 covers 9 bases. The DNA ends 3 residues before the CDR3 does, and the rest of the CDR3 is filled in from the germline J gene. CDR3 size: 20 residues. Germline V gene lookup returns CDR1 LGHNA and CDR2 YNFKEQ. J lost 3 bases, V lost 4 bases, and 20 bases had no gene match.

This clone came up many times. The read ends 3 residues early relative to the CDR3; the germline J gene fills the gap. The chain has TRBV7-3 and TRBJ2-1; weak D call: TRBD2 (6 bases). Germline-derived CDR1 and CDR2 are SGHTA and FQGTGA. V lost 5 bases, J lost 0 bases, and 14 bases lay in between. The CDR3 contains 16 residues. The part of the CDR3 DNA that was read is TGTGCCAGCAGCGCCGGGACTGGTAGCTCCTACAATGAG. It is translated as CASSAGTGSSYNE. The full CDR3 is CASSAGTGSSYNEQFF.

This clone has ten or more counts. The read terminates 3 residues ahead of where the CDR3 ends, so the germline J gene completes it. The chain carries TRBV20-1 and TRBJ2-2; 8 nucleotides match TRBD1. Trimming removed 3 bases from V and 5 bases from J; junction bases left unmatched: 5. Germline V lookup: CDR1 DFQATT, CDR2 SNEGSKA (reference sequence). The CDR3 is 14 residues long. The CDR3 sequence: CSASTDRETGELFF. The sequenced CDR3 bases are TGCAGTGCTAGTACGGACAGGGAAACCGGGGAG.

Notes on this clone: The sequenced fragment ends 3 residues before the CDR3 boundary, so the rest is inferred from the germline J gene. The rearrangement joins TRBV19 to TRBJ1-2; 7 bases are shared with TRBD1. The germline V gene encodes CDR1 LNHDA and CDR2 SQIVND (reference sequence). CDR3 length: 13 amino acids. CDR3 DNA (partial): TGTGCCAGTAGTTCTTACAGGGGAGGCGGC. Translation gives CASSSYRGGG. The CDR3 as a whole reads CASSSYRGGGYTF.